The source of this T cell receptor (beta chain) is a study of neurological immune-mediated disorders (dated by TCRdb to the late 2010s). About the study as a whole: Using UMI-based sequencing, the study compared peripheral blood TCR-beta repertoires from patients with HTLV-I-associated myelopathy (HAM/TSP), patients with multiple sclerosis, and healthy controls. Alongside PBMC samples, the set of about 100 TCR-beta libraries contained longitudinal samples, technical triplicates, and paired CD4+ and CD8+ T-cell subsets that had been sorted. The cohort was made up of 68 subjects, consisting of some 15 HAM/TSP patients, some 35 multiple sclerosis patients and 20 healthy controls. Results and caveats for the whole study, not just this receptor: TCR clonal expansion was greatest in HAM/TSP patients and smallest in MS patients, who ranked below even healthy controls. Expanded clones from different subjects shared no identical CDR3 amino acid sequences, which suggests that TCR-beta repertoires were private in all groups.

The healthy controls were volunteers from blood banks in Maryland, USA. Unsorted PBMC libraries were generated from 2 million PBMCs stored in RNAlater at -80 °C until RNA extraction. Peripheral blood was subjected to Ficoll-Hypaque density gradient centrifugation to isolate PBMCs, which were then cryopreserved in liquid nitrogen. Many counts were recorded for this clonotype. Which antigen it targets is not known. The input lacks base qualities; no much larger clone sits a single base away. cDNA was synthesized by template-switch 5'RACE using a primer carrying a 10-nucleotide random unique molecular identifier by which each TCR transcript was tagged. Every sequencing run covered 15-18 subjects and yielded more than 180 million TCR-beta sequences. The RNeasy kit was used to extract total RNA. The KAPA Real-time Library Amplification kit was used to amplify TCR-beta VDJ regions with primers for the TCR constant region and the 5'RACE anchor. A first PCR added sample indexes and Illumina adaptors, after which a second PCR increased the library yield. The roughly 650 bp TCR product was size-selected on a 2% E-gel SizeSelection system after Ampure bead purification. Before pooling, library quality was checked on a Bioanalyzer, concentration was measured with Qubit, and libraries were quantified with the Kapa Library Quantification kit. Paired-end 2 x 150 bp sequencing of the libraries was performed on an Illumina HiSeq 2500. To increase sequence diversity, roughly 23-30% phiX was spiked into each library pool. Under the source paper's analysis protocol: Quality-filtered reads were processed with the UMI-based MiGEC pipeline, which removed over 85% of raw TCR sequences during error correction. IMGT germline references were used for alignment of VDJ genes, and clonotypes were defined by a unique CDR3 amino acid sequence together with V-J genes. Clonal expansion, Shannon diversity, and CDR3 relatedness (CalcPairwiseDistances, ClusterSamples) were evaluated with VDJtools, and phylogenetic trees were built with CLCbio workbench. Using coefficient-of-variation modelling across technical triplicates, the study counted a clone as expanded if it had at least 8 unique UMIs. The public reads were run again by TCRdb, first through fastp at Q25 and then through MiXCR, and only productive beta chains were kept. All rows with the same CDR3 protein become a single entry with the most common DNA and genes. None of the V and J calls come from the authors' own analysis; TCRdb made them. Here the sample has more than 70,000 distinct CDR3 sequences; about a tenth occur a single time. The ten largest clonotypes hold about 1.7% of the sample.

Sequencing input: PBMCs. This clonotype originated in a man between 35 and 55 years old in good health.

The CDR3 region reads CASSLIRGATTEAFF. The nucleotide sequence reads as follows: TGTGCCAGCAGCTTAATTCGGGGGGCGACCACTGAAGCTTTCTTT. The chain links TRBV7-6 with TRBJ1-1, and possibly TRBD1, on 6 matching bases. The germline V gene yields SGHVS for CDR1 and FNYEAQ for CDR2. V and J lose 2 bases and 4 bases, and a span of 14 bases separates them. The CDR3 has 15 amino acids, counting the end cysteine and phenylalanine. Of the read, only the CDR3 DNA is kept; its 45 bases are in frame from base 1.